The clone carrying this T cell receptor beta chain has at least ten counts. Antigen specificity is unknown. Amplification from RNA transcripts yielded the TCR beta CDR3 regions. HTBI primers served in a first-round RT-PCR, which a second-round multiplex PCR followed. TCRdb fed the multiplex PCR reads into MiXCR, producing one record per CDR3 protein. This table holds roughly 1.1 million distinct CDR3 sequences, roughly two fifths found once. The sample is drawn from a study of Graves' ophthalmopathy and Graves' hyperthyroidism. Looking at the study overall: Absence of ophthalmopathy within 18 months of follow-up defined stable hyperthyroidism.

There are 15 residues in the CDR3. Deletions cut 5 bases from V and 4 bases from J, with 17 bases between. Germline V gene sequence: CDR1 SGHVS, CDR2 FQNEAQ. Patients were excluded if they had other autoimmune diseases or uncontrolled infections, and likewise if pregnancy or lactation applied. Clinicians diagnosed using symptoms, serum thyroxine, TRAb, thyroid ultrasound and orbital computed tomography. Study outcomes and limitations: Cross-validated, the 13-signature model showed 87.88%/81.08% sensitivity/specificity, and 80%/75% in the test set.

Sequencing was done on a sample of peripheral blood or thyroid tissue (not recorded which). The sequence derives from an adult man with Graves' hyperthyroidism. This chain joins TRBV7-8 and TRBJ1-2, with TRBD1 as a possible D gene (5 bases). Here the CDR3 reads CASSDLLQVLYGYTF. DNA for the CDR3: TGTGCCAGCAGCGACCTCCTACAGGTTCTCTATGGCTACACCTTC.